This entry lists 17 T cell receptor beta chains sequenced from one sample in a study of cytomegalovirus exposure and HLA in healthy donors. The protocol was immunoSEQ multiplex PCR, while the TCRdb copy is restricted to in-frame clones and leaves out a portion. The data hold 90,000 or so clones, with about 85% observed a single time. The sequenced sample consisted of PBMCs. Receptors originate from a man younger than 35 in good health and CMV-seropositive.

The chain carries TRBV7-3 and TRBJ2-7, with TRBD1 matching over 10 bases. The length of the CDR3 is 15 residues. CDR1 SGHTA and CDR2 FQGTGA come from the germline V gene. Trimming removed 1 base from V and 5 bases from J; junction bases left unmatched: 5. The CDR3 sequence is CASSLSGTGDHEQYF. CDR3 nucleotides: TGTGCCAGCAGCTTAAGTGGGACAGGGGACCACGAGCAGTACTTC.

The chain carries TRBV29-1 and TRBJ1-1; maybe TRBD1 (5 bases). The germline V gene encodes CDR1 SQVTM and CDR2 ANQGSEA. The CDR3 extends over 12 amino acids. The CDR3 DNA follows: TGCACCGGGACCCCGGGAGGTACTGAAGCTTTCTTT. Its translation is CTGTPGGTEAFF.

The rearrangement uses TRBV13 and TRBJ2-5, with D possibly matching TRBD1 (6 bases). V lost 10 bases and J 3 bases, leaving 15 bases between the germline ends. The CDR3 runs 13 residues. Germline V gene sequence: CDR1 PRHDT, CDR2 FYEKMQ (reference sequence). The CDR3 here is CATMRRGEETQYF. The CDR3 bases are TGTGCCACCATGCGCAGGGGTGAAGAGACCCAGTACTTC.

The rearrangement joins TRBV18 to TRBJ2-7; no clear D. Trimming took 3 bases from V and 1 from J, leaving 7 bases between them. The CDR3 consists of 13 residues. Germline CDR1 KGHSH, CDR2 LQKENI. The CDR3 DNA reads as TGTGCCAGCTCACCCCCCCAGTCCTACGAGCAGTACTTC. Translated, it gives CASSPPQSYEQYF.

CDR3 loop: CAISMGLAGVQETQYF. In DNA, the CDR3 is TGTGCCATCAGTATGGGACTAGCGGGAGTGCAAGAGACCCAGTACTTC. The genes are TRBV10-3 and TRBJ2-5; 14 bases are shared with TRBD2. Germline trimming cut 5 bases from V and 2 bases from J; bases unmatched to any gene: 4. The CDR3 length is 16 residues. Germline lookup yields CDR1 ENHRY and CDR2 SYGVKD.

The rearrangement uses TRBV18 and TRBJ2-5, with D possibly TRBD2 on 6 matching bases. CDR3 length: 15 residues. CDR1 is KGHSH, CDR2 LQKENI, per germline. The V gene lost 6 bases and the J gene lost 1 base, with 15 bases spanning the gap. The CDR3: CASSRRERFQETQYF. CDR3 nucleotides: TGTGCCAGCTCCCGCCGGGAGAGATTCCAAGAGACCCAGTACTTC.

V usage is TRBV29-1 and J usage is TRBJ2-1; D remains ambiguous. V lost 4 bases and J 0 bases, leaving 13 bases between the germline ends. This CDR3 contains 15 residues. Per the germline V gene, CDR1 is SQVTM and CDR2 is ANQGSEA. CDR3 coding DNA: TGCAGCGTTGGTGTCGGTCCGAGCTCCTACAATGAGCAGTTCTTC. Translating it yields CSVGVGPSSYNEQFF.

The chain employs TRBV6-1 and TRBJ1-1; 7 bases are a match to TRBD1. The CDR3 extends over 14 amino acids. Unmatched junction bases numbered 13, after V lost 4 bases and J lost 11 bases. Germline-derived CDR1 and CDR2 are MNHNS and SASEGT. CDR3 loop: CASSGEGQHRGAFF. The CDR3 DNA sequence: TGTGCCAGCAGTGGAGAGGGACAGCACCGGGGGGCTTTCTTT.

The chain links TRBV29-1 to TRBJ2-7; D possibly corresponds to TRBD1 (5 bases). V was shortened by 0 bases and J by 0 bases, with 18 bases between the two germline ends. Germline V gene sequence: CDR1 SQVTM, CDR2 ANQGSEA. The CDR3 contains 17 residues. CDR3 protein: CSVEDWGGPDSSYEQYF. Here the CDR3 DNA reads TGCAGCGTTGAAGATTGGGGCGGTCCAGACTCCTCCTACGAGCAGTACTTC.

This chain joins TRBV2 and TRBJ1-4, with unresolved D. Germline assignment: CDR1 SNHLY and CDR2 FYNNEI. This CDR3 contains 12 residues. V lost 4 bases, J lost 5 bases, and 5 bases lay in between. The CDR3 protein is CASSAPNEKLFF. CDR3 sequence (DNA): TGTGCCAGCAGTGCTCCCAATGAAAAACTGTTTTTT.

V and J are TRBV5-1 and TRBJ2-1; the match to TRBD2 covers 15 bases. Losses at the gene ends were 3 bases for V and 9 bases for J; bases not matched to a gene: 4. The CDR3 runs to 15 residues. Per the germline V gene, CDR1 is SGHRS and CDR2 is YFSETQ. CDR3 in amino acids: CASSWGLAGGGEQFF. As DNA, the CDR3 is TGCGCCAGCAGCTGGGGACTAGCGGGAGGAGGTGAGCAGTTCTTC.

The chain couples TRBV9 to TRBJ2-3; 7 bases match TRBD1. The germline CDR1 and CDR2 sequences are SGDLS and YYNGEE. CDR3 length: 16 residues. The trim removed 4 bases at V and 0 bases at J, leaving 8 bases unmatched. The CDR3 here is CASSPQGSTSTDTQYF. As DNA, the CDR3 is TGTGCCAGCAGCCCACAGGGGTCCACTAGCACAGATACGCAGTATTTT.

The V gene is TRBV28, the J gene TRBJ2-5; a weak D match, TRBD2 (5 bases). The CDR3 totals 15 residues. The germline V and J ends were trimmed by 8 bases and 2 bases, with 18 bases remaining between them. From germline, CDR1 is MDHEN and CDR2 SYDVKM. The CDR3 region is CASSTSPGFQETQYF. CDR3 nucleotides: TGTGCCAGCTCAACCTCCCCGGGATTTCAAGAGACCCAGTACTTC. Full variable domain (outside the CDR3, taken from reference TRBV28 and TRBJ2-5): DVKVTQSSRYLVKRTGEKVFLECVQDMDHENMFWYRQDPGLGLRLIYFSYDVKMKEKGDIPEGYSVSREKKERFSLILESASTNQTSMYLCASSTSPGFQETQYFGPGTRLLVL.

This chain connects TRBV6-1 to TRBJ2-2; TRBD2 is a possible D gene (7 bases). The CDR3 has 15 amino acids. V was trimmed by 7 bases and J by 7 bases, leaving 19 bases between them. Germline V gene sequence: CDR1 MNHNS, CDR2 SASEGT. The CDR3 DNA reads as TGTGCCAGCACCGAGGGGGGGGCTGGGGGCGGGGAGCTGTTTTTT. Translated: CASTEGGAGGGELFF.

The V call is TRBV6-4, the J call TRBJ2-3; perhaps TRBD2 as D (6 bases). V was trimmed by 6 bases and J by 0 bases, leaving 10 bases between them. There are 14 residues in the CDR3. Germline V lookup: CDR1 MRHNA, CDR2 SNTAGT. The CDR3 loop reads CASSRDSSTDTQYF. The CDR3 DNA reads as TGTGCCAGCAGCCGGGACTCAAGCACAGATACGCAGTATTTT.

V and J are TRBV5-1 and TRBJ2-7; D is perhaps TRBD1 (6 bases). The CDR3 loop spans 15 amino acids. Per the germline V gene, CDR1 is SGHRS and CDR2 is YFSETQ. The V end was cut by 3 bases, the J end by 2 bases, with 15 bases between. The CDR3 DNA sequence: TGCGCCAGCAGCTCGTCCGGGACACTTCCCTACGAGCAGTACTTC. Residues: CASSSSGTLPYEQYF. The complete variable domain, with remaining parts taken from reference TRBV5-1 and TRBJ2-7, reads KAGVTQTPRYLIKTRGQQVTLSCSPISGHRSVSWYQQTPGQGLQFLFEYFSETQRNKGNFPGRFSGRQFSNSRSEMNVSTLELGDSALYLCASSSSGTLPYEQYFGPGTRLTVT.

The gene calls are TRBV5-8 and TRBJ2-1; maybe TRBD2 (6 bases). Germline V gene sequence: CDR1 SGHTS, CDR2 YDEGEE. This CDR3 contains 14 residues. Trimming left V 0 bases short and J 6 bases short, with 10 bases between. The CDR3 is CASSLGLVLNEQFF. CDR3 in DNA: TGTGCCAGCAGCTTGGGACTAGTCCTCAATGAGCAGTTCTTC.